This entry describes one T cell receptor beta chain. Its target is not known. The sample belongs to a study of graft-versus-host responses after intestinal transplantation. Whole-study context: Every recipient had anti-thymocyte globulin induction and approximately three years of tacrolimus plus steroids. Study-wide findings and caveats: Those patients showing graft-donor T cell macrochimerism displayed high graft-versus-host to host-versus-graft clonal ratios in allografts. GvH clones occurred in recipient marrow; some first appeared in ileum or blood.

The germline V gene encodes CDR1 PRHDT and CDR2 FYEKMQ (reference sequence). The CDR3 covers 15 residues. Trimming removed 5 bases from V and 1 base from J, with 15 bases in between. Sequenced by immunoSEQ multiplex PCR; TCRdb stores in-frame clones only, minus some. The table has approximately 110,000 clones, 90% to 95% seen once. The sequence was obtained from a human donor who was the organ donor for an intestinal transplant. Sample: unstimulated CD8+ T cells sorted from spleen or lymph node cells, taken before transplant. The J gene is TRBJ2-7, the V gene TRBV13; D possibly uses TRBD1 or TRBD2 (5 bases each). CDR3 DNA sequence: TGTGCCAGCAGCCCGTCCGGGGCAGGTTCCTACGAGCAGTACTTC. As protein: CASSPSGAGSYEQYF.